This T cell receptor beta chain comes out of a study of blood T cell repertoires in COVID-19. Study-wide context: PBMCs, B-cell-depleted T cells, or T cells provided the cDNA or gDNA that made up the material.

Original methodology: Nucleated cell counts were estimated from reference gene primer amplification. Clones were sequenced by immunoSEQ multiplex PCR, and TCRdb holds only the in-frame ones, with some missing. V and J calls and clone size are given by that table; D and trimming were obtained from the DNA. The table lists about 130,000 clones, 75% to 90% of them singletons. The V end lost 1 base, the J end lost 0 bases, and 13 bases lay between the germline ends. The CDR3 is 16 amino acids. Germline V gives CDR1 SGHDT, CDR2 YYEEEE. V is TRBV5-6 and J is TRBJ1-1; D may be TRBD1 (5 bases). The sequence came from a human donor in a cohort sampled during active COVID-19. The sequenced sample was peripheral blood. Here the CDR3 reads CASSLFRVGVNTEAFF. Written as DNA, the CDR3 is TGTGCCAGCAGCTTGTTCAGGGTCGGCGTGAACACTGAAGCTTTCTTT.